This passage covers 26 T cell receptor beta chains from one sample sequenced in a study of blood T cell repertoires in COVID-19. Some clones are missing from TCRdb's copy, which holds only in-frame ones; the method was immunoSEQ multiplex PCR. The profile shows fewer than 450,000 clones, roughly 84% of them singletons. Sequenced sample: PBMCs or T cells enriched from blood (not recorded which). The source is a woman between 25 and 40 years old who had recovered from COVID-19.

This clone was detected only a few times. The rearrangement uses TRBV27 and TRBJ1-2, with 9 bases identical to TRBD1. The CDR3 extends over 17 amino acids. V lost 6 bases to trimming and J lost 8 bases; unmatched junction nucleotides: 19. CDR1 is MNHEY, CDR2 SMNVEV, per germline (reference sequence). The CDR3 loop is CASSSGGTGGVIKGYTF. For the CDR3, the DNA is TGTGCCAGCAGCTCAGGGGGTACAGGGGGCGTGATAAAGGGCTACACCTTC.

The chain combines TRBV4-2 with TRBJ2-3; the D is unclear. CDR3 size: 13 residues. V lost 2 bases and J lost 5, with 8 bases in between. Germline CDR1 is LGHNA and CDR2 is YNFKEQ. CDR3 amino acids: CASSQYGGDTQYF. The CDR3 DNA reads as TGTGCCAGCAGCCAATATGGCGGAGATACGCAGTATTTT.

This chain joins TRBV5-1 and TRBJ1-4; TRBD1 agrees at 7 bases. The CDR3 totals 17 residues. J lost 3 bases, V lost 1 base, and 9 bases had no gene match. CDR1 is SGHRS, CDR2 YFSETQ, per germline. CDR3 protein: CASSLTVVTGANEKLFF. For the CDR3, the DNA is TGCGCCAGCAGCTTGACCGTCGTTACAGGGGCTAATGAAAAACTGTTTTTT.

The chain uses TRBV15 and TRBJ1-1; 9 nucleotides match TRBD1. Germline values: CDR1 LNHNV, CDR2 YYDKDF (reference sequence). Trimming removed 0 bases from V and 9 bases from J; junction bases left unmatched: 5. This CDR3 region has 14 residues. The chain's CDR3 is CATSREVGQGQAFF. For the CDR3, the DNA is TGTGCCACCAGCAGAGAAGTCGGACAGGGGCAAGCTTTCTTT. Full variable domain (remainder filled in from reference TRBV15 and TRBJ1-1): DAMVIQNPRYQVTQFGKPVTLSCSQTLNHNVMYWYQQKSSQAPKLLFHYYDKDFNNEADTPDNFQSRRPNTSFCFLDIRSPGLGDTAMYLCATSREVGQGQAFFGQGTRLTVV.

The chain carries TRBV27 and TRBJ1-5, with D unresolved. The germline V gene encodes CDR1 MNHEY and CDR2 SMNVEV (reference sequence). This CDR3 spans 17 amino acids. Trimming removed 4 bases from V and 1 base from J, with 17 bases in between. Here the CDR3 DNA reads TGTGCCAGCAGTTCACCCCACCGGGGAGGCAGCAATCAGCCCCAGCATTTT. Translation gives CASSSPHRGGSNQPQHF.

The V gene is TRBV19, the J gene TRBJ1-5; D is possibly TRBD1 (6 bases). Per germline, CDR1 LNHDA and CDR2 SQIVND (reference sequence). V lost 0 bases to trimming and J lost 0 bases, with 15 bases between them. This CDR3 contains 18 residues. The DNA of the CDR3 is TGTGCCAGTAGTATAGATCCCCTGGACAGAAATAGCAATCAGCCCCAGCATTTT. This codes for CASSIDPLDRNSNQPQHF.

The genes are TRBV7-9 and TRBJ2-5; 8 nucleotides align to TRBD2. After removal of 5 bases from V and 2 bases from J, the junction contained 10 bases not matched to a gene. The CDR3 runs 16 residues. Germline CDR1 reads SEHNR; CDR2 reads FQNEAQ (reference sequence). CDR3 sequence reads: CASSISGGPGQETQYF. The CDR3 DNA follows: TGTGCCAGCAGCATAAGCGGGGGACCGGGGCAAGAGACCCAGTACTTC.

The J gene is TRBJ1-4, the V gene TRBV24-1, with 7 nucleotides matching TRBD1. V shed 4 bases and J 6 bases; nucleotides not matched to a gene: 10. There are 16 residues in the CDR3. CDR1 KGHDR and CDR2 SFDVKD come from the germline V gene. The CDR3 bases are TGTGCCACCAGTGACCCAGGGGGACAGCCTCATGAAAAACTGTTTTTT. It specifies CATSDPGGQPHEKLFF.

The V and J genes are TRBV6-5 and TRBJ2-2, with 8 positions matching TRBD1. Trimming cost V 11 bases and J 4 bases; bases outside gene matches: 12. Germline CDR1 and CDR2: MNHEY and SVGAGI. The CDR3 has 15 amino acids. CDR3 coding DNA: TGTGCCTCCGACGGCAGGGGGCTTAGCACCGGGGAGCTGTTTTTT. This codes for CASDGRGLSTGELFF.

The chain has TRBV3-1 (or the pseudogene TRBV3-2) and TRBJ2-7; TRBD1 agrees at 7 bases. V trimming: 4 bases; J trimming: 3 bases; junction bases outside the gene matches: 6. The germline CDR1 and CDR2 sequences are LGHDT and YNNKEL (reference sequence). CDR3 length equals 14 residues. CDR3 sequence (DNA): TGTGCCAGCAGCCGAACAGGGGACCGCTACGAGCAGTACTTC. Translated, it gives CASSRTGDRYEQYF.

Only a few counts were recorded for this clone. V is TRBV19 and J is TRBJ2-1, with D maybe TRBD1 (6 bases). CDR1 and CDR2 (germline): LNHDA, SQIVND (reference sequence). The CDR3 is 17 amino acids. Trimming left V 5 bases short and J 0 bases short, with 17 bases between. CDR3 in amino acids: CASSHLTGKSSYNEQFF. CDR3 sequence (DNA): TGTGCCAGTAGTCACCTTACAGGGAAGAGCTCCTACAATGAGCAGTTCTTC.

This clone came up a few times. The rearrangement joins TRBV30 to TRBJ1-2; weak D call: TRBD1 (6 bases). CDR3 length: 14 amino acids. V lost 0 bases and J 6 bases, leaving 14 bases between the germline ends. Germline values: CDR1 GTSNPN, CDR2 SVGIG (reference sequence). In DNA form, the CDR3 reads TGTGCCTGGAGTGTACTTAAGGGGGTCGATGGCTACACCTTC. Translation gives CAWSVLKGVDGYTF.

The rearrangement uses TRBV7-9 and TRBJ2-3; 8 nucleotides align to TRBD1. The CDR3 extends over 16 amino acids. The ends lost 4 bases at V and 3 bases at J; junction bases unmatched: 9. CDR1 is SEHNR and CDR2 is FQNEAQ in the germline V gene (reference sequence). CDR3 coding DNA: TGTGCCAGCAGCTCCGCGACAGGGGAGTTGACAGATACGCAGTATTTT. It specifies CASSSATGELTDTQYF.

This chain uses TRBV27 with TRBJ2-1; 7 bases agree with TRBD1. The germline gives CDR1 MNHEY, CDR2 SMNVEV (reference sequence). V dropped 5 bases and J dropped 10; count of bases not matched to a gene: 8. This CDR3 spans 13 amino acids. In nucleotides, the CDR3 is TGTGCCAGCAGTATAACGACAGGGAGCGAGCAGTTCTTC. This sequence encodes CASSITTGSEQFF.

V and J are TRBV5-6 and TRBJ1-1; D possibly corresponds to TRBD1 (5 bases). The CDR3 is 15 residues long. Trimming cost V 5 bases and J 3 bases, with 17 bases left between them. Germline loops: CDR1 SGHDT, CDR2 YYEEEE. The DNA for the CDR3 is TGTGCCAGCAGACCCCTCGGAGGGGTGGACACTGAAGCTTTCTTT. It is translated as CASRPLGGVDTEAFF. The full variable domain, its missing parts supplied by reference TRBV5-6 and TRBJ1-1, is DAGVTQSPTHLIKTRGQQVTLRCSPKSGHDTVSWYQQALGQGPQFIFQYYEEEERQRGNFPDRFSGHQFPNYSSELNVNALLLGDSALYLCASRPLGGVDTEAFFGQGTRLTVV.

This chain joins TRBV3-1 (or the pseudogene TRBV3-2) and TRBJ2-2; TRBD1 matches 7 bases. V shed 7 bases and J 0 bases; nucleotides not matched to a gene: 5. The CDR3 has 15 amino acids. CDR1 and CDR2 from the germline V gene are LGHDT and YNNKEL (reference sequence). In DNA, the CDR3 is TGTGCCAGCACCCTACAGGGGTCGAACACCGGGGAGCTGTTTTTT. Protein product: CASTLQGSNTGELFF.

The chain joins TRBV7-2 to TRBJ2-4; no definite D call. The CDR3 contains 12 residues. The ends were cut back, 5 bases at V and 8 bases at J, with 10 bases in the middle. The germline V gene encodes CDR1 SGHTA and CDR2 FQGNSA. For the CDR3, the DNA is TGTGCCAGCAGCCGATTCACGGACATTCAGTACTTC. This encodes CASSRFTDIQYF.

The genes are TRBV9 and TRBJ1-1; the D gene is possibly TRBD1 (6 bases). Germline V gene lookup returns CDR1 SGDLS and CDR2 YYNGEE. The CDR3 covers 17 residues. V gave up 0 bases and J gave up 0 bases, with 15 bases separating them. The CDR3 DNA reads TGTGCCAGCAGCGTAGGCGGCAGGGAGGGGGTGAACACTGAAGCTTTCTTT. Protein product: CASSVGGREGVNTEAFF.

V and J are TRBV5-1 and TRBJ2-3; 8 bases match TRBD2. This CDR3 is built from 16 residues. CDR1 is SGHRS, CDR2 YFSETQ, per germline. V shed 4 bases, J shed 5 bases, and the junction held 12 bases outside the gene matches. The CDR3, as DNA: TGCGCCAGCAGCCCTACGGTCCGCGGGGGGCAAGATACGCAGTATTTT. This sequence encodes CASSPTVRGGQDTQYF. The whole variable domain, filled in from reference TRBV5-1 and TRBJ2-3, reads KAGVTQTPRYLIKTRGQQVTLSCSPISGHRSVSWYQQTPGQGLQFLFEYFSETQRNKGNFPGRFSGRQFSNSRSEMNVSTLELGDSALYLCASSPTVRGGQDTQYFGPGTRLTVL.

The chain recombines TRBV5-8 with TRBJ1-4, with D maybe TRBD1 (6 bases). Germline CDR1 reads SGHTS; CDR2 reads YDEGEE. This CDR3 contains 15 residues. Trimming left V 3 bases short and J 5 bases short, with 14 bases between. The CDR3 DNA reads TGTGCCAGCAGCTCGTTGGACAGCCAAAATGAAAAACTGTTTTTT. Amino acids: CASSSLDSQNEKLFF.

The chain has TRBV28 and TRBJ2-3; TRBD1 matches 10 bases. CDR3 length: 16 residues. Per the germline V gene, CDR1 is MDHEN and CDR2 is SYDVKM. V gave up 6 bases and J gave up 6 bases; unmatched junction bases: 12. The CDR3 bases are TGTGCCAGCAGGGGGGTCCGACAGGGGGCATCCGATACGCAGTATTTT. It codes for CASRGVRQGASDTQYF.

The chain carries TRBV29-1 and TRBJ1-2; 8 positions match TRBD1. Germline loops: CDR1 SQVTM, CDR2 ANQGSEA. The CDR3 loop spans 14 amino acids. The junction had 9 bases not matched to a gene; V was cut back by 5 bases and J by 4 bases. Written as DNA, the CDR3 is TGCAGCGTTTTCCCCGGGACAGGAGCCTATGGCTACACCTTC. Protein: CSVFPGTGAYGYTF.

This chain uses TRBV27 with TRBJ1-5; D gene ambiguous. Germline V CDR1 and CDR2: MNHEY, SMNVEV (reference sequence). The germline V and J ends were trimmed by 11 bases and 2 bases, with 10 bases remaining between them. The CDR3 loop spans 12 amino acids. The CDR3 protein is CACDIRNQPQHF. The CDR3 DNA reads TGTGCCTGTGACATCCGCAATCAGCCCCAGCATTTT.

V gene TRBV10-2 combines with J gene TRBJ2-3; 16 bases fit TRBD2. V trimming: 5 bases; J trimming: 6 bases; junction bases outside the gene matches: 5. The CDR3 is made up of 16 amino acids. Germline CDR1 is WSHSY and CDR2 is SAAADI. The chain's CDR3 is CASSSGTSGGADTQYF. CDR3 bases: TGCGCCAGCAGTTCCGGGACTAGCGGGGGGGCGGATACGCAGTATTTT.

The chain employs TRBV7-8 and TRBJ1-1; weak D call: TRBD1 (5 bases). The V end was cut by 1 base, the J end by 4 bases, with 16 bases between. The CDR3 totals 16 residues. CDR1 and CDR2 (germline): SGHVS, FQNEAQ. CDR3 in DNA: TGTGCCAGCAGCTTAGATGGGCGCAGGGTGGGCACTGAAGCTTTCTTT. This codes for CASSLDGRRVGTEAFF. Combining the CDR3 with reference TRBV7-8 and TRBJ1-1 gives the whole variable domain GAGVSQSPRYKVAKRGQDVALRCDPISGHVSLFWYQQALGQGPEFLTYFQNEAQLDKSGLPSDRFFAERPEGSVSTLKIQRTQQEDSAVYLCASSLDGRRVGTEAFFGQGTRLTVV.

This CDR3 reads CASPRGLDGYTF. CDR3 sequence (DNA): TGTGCCAGCCCCAGGGGGTTGGATGGCTACACCTTC. The chain combines TRBV2 with TRBJ1-2, with 7 bases fitting TRBD1. Germline CDR1 reads SNHLY; CDR2 reads FYNNEI. This CDR3 contains 12 residues. The trim removed 8 bases at V and 6 bases at J, leaving 6 bases unmatched.